The 22 T cell receptor beta chains reported below all come from one sample, sequenced in a study of T cells of healthy individuals. TCRdb processed the 5' RACE reads anew with MiXCR; each CDR3 protein has one entry. The sample lists around 53,000 distinct CDR3 sequences; under 15% were seen once. The receptors were sampled from a human donor in good health.

This clonotype was seen ten or more times. The chain recombines TRBV5-6 with TRBJ2-1; D gene ambiguous. This CDR3 comprises 13 residues. CDR1 is SGHDT and CDR2 is YYEEEE in the germline V gene. V was trimmed by 3 bases and J by 5 bases, leaving 9 bases between them. The DNA of the CDR3 is TGTGCCAGCAGCTCCCCTAGAAACAATGAGCAGTTCTTC. Its translation is CASSSPRNNEQFF. The complete variable domain, with remaining parts taken from reference TRBV5-6 and TRBJ2-1, reads DAGVTQSPTHLIKTRGQQVTLRCSPKSGHDTVSWYQQALGQGPQFIFQYYEEEERQRGNFPDRFSGHQFPNYSSELNVNALLLGDSALYLCASSSPRNNEQFFGPGTRLTVL.

This clonotype was seen at least ten times. V gene TRBV24-1 combines with J gene TRBJ2-1; 9 bases fit TRBD2. Trimming took 5 bases from V and 7 from J; bases not matched to a gene: 5. The germline gives CDR1 KGHDR, CDR2 SFDVKD. CDR3 length: 14 amino acids. The CDR3 is CATSASGALNEQFF. CDR3 bases: TGTGCCACCAGTGCTAGCGGGGCATTGAATGAGCAGTTCTTC.

The rearrangement joins TRBV28 to TRBJ2-7, with 8 bases aligning to TRBD1. The trim removed 6 bases at V and 2 bases at J, leaving 6 bases unmatched. Germline values: CDR1 MDHEN, CDR2 SYDVKM. CDR3 length: 14 amino acids. The DNA for the CDR3 is TGTGCCAGCAGACCCGGACAGGGCGCCTACGAGCAGTACTTC. Translating gives CASRPGQGAYEQYF.

This clonotype occurred many times. V is TRBV7-6 and J is TRBJ1-2; 9 nucleotides agree with TRBD1. The germline V gene has CDR1 SGHVS and CDR2 FNYEAQ. There are 19 residues in the CDR3. V lost 4 bases to trimming and J lost 3 bases; unmatched junction nucleotides: 18. This CDR3 reads CASSSDFLGTGRVDYGYTF. CDR3 coding DNA: TGTGCCAGCAGCTCGGATTTTTTAGGGACAGGGCGCGTAGACTATGGCTACACCTTC.

V usage is TRBV9 and J usage is TRBJ2-1, with TRBD2 identical over 9 bases. The V and J ends lost 3 bases and 2 bases, in that order; junction bases with no gene match: 6. CDR1 is SGDLS and CDR2 is YYNGEE in the germline V gene. The CDR3 spans 16 residues. CDR3 residues: CASSGLTSGTYNEQFF. DNA for the CDR3: TGTGCCAGCAGCGGCCTGACTAGCGGAACCTACAATGAGCAGTTCTTC.

There are a few counts of this clonotype. The chain joins TRBV20-1 to TRBJ2-4; 10 bases are shared with TRBD2. V was pared by 5 bases and J by 1 base, with 11 bases of the junction left unmatched. CDR1 is DFQATT and CDR2 is SNEGSKA in the germline V gene (reference sequence). The length of the CDR3 is 17 residues. The CDR3 is CSASSSGRGTAKNIQYF. DNA of the CDR3: TGCAGTGCTTCCTCTAGCGGGAGAGGGACCGCCAAAAACATTCAGTACTTC.

The gene calls are TRBV30 and TRBJ2-7; TRBD1 agrees at 7 bases. The V gene's germline CDR1 is GTSNPN and CDR2 SVGIG (reference sequence). The V gene end was trimmed by 5 bases and the J gene end by 2 bases; junction bases not matched to a gene: 6. The CDR3 spans 13 residues. Here the CDR3 DNA reads TGTGCCTGGGACAGGGATAAAGCCTACGAGCAGTACTTC. This codes for CAWDRDKAYEQYF.

This clonotype was seen at least ten times. The rearrangement links TRBV11-2 to TRBJ2-1; 14 bases fit TRBD2. This CDR3 has 17 amino acids. Looked up from germline, CDR1 is SGHAT and CDR2 is FQNNGV. V shed 2 bases and J 6 bases; nucleotides not matched to a gene: 6. CDR3 amino acids: CASSLRLGTSGSNEQFF. The CDR3 DNA is TGTGCCAGCAGCTTACGTCTCGGGACTAGCGGGAGCAATGAGCAGTTCTTC.

This clonotype was found a few times. This chain connects TRBV4-3 to TRBJ2-3, with unresolved D. The CDR3 totals 18 residues. CDR1 LGHNA and CDR2 YSLEER come from the germline V gene. V was clipped by 0 bases and J by 1 base, with 17 bases between them. The CDR3 DNA follows: TGCGCCAGCAGCCAAGAAAAGGGCCCAATCTGGGGCACAGATACGCAGTATTTT. Encoded protein: CASSQEKGPIWGTDTQYF.

J is TRBJ1-6 and V is TRBV7-3, with 7 positions matching TRBD1. The CDR3 has 13 residues. Germline loops: CDR1 SGHTA, CDR2 FQGTGA. V was pared by 5 bases and J by 9 bases, with 4 bases of the junction left unmatched. Written as DNA, the CDR3 is TGTGCCAGCAGCCCAGACAGGGTTTCACCCCTCCACTTT. It encodes CASSPDRVSPLHF.

A few counts support this clonotype. V usage is TRBV12-3 or TRBV12-4 and J usage is TRBJ2-3; perhaps TRBD2 as D (5 bases). The CDR3 consists of 14 residues. V lost 2 bases and J 6 bases, leaving 12 bases between the germline ends. The CDR3 DNA reads TGTGCCAGCAGTTTACGGGGATTGGGGGATACGCAGTATTTT. This codes for CASSLRGLGDTQYF.

This clonotype was seen many times. The CDR3 is CASSQDAASPLHF. CDR3 DNA sequence: TGCGCCAGCAGCCAAGATGCAGCGTCTCCCCTCCACTTT. The chain joins TRBV4-3 to TRBJ1-6; D call uncertain. V was shortened by 0 bases and J by 13 bases, with 10 bases between the two germline ends. The CDR3 extends over 13 amino acids. Looked up from germline, CDR1 is LGHNA and CDR2 is YSLEER.

Ten or more counts support this clonotype. The J gene is TRBJ1-6, the V gene TRBV20-1; tentatively, D is TRBD1 (6 bases). CDR3 length: 14 residues. V shed 1 base and J shed 8 bases, with 12 bases lying between them. Looked up from germline, CDR1 is DFQATT and CDR2 is SNEGSKA (reference sequence). For the CDR3, the DNA is TGCAGTGCTAGAGTACAGGGTATCCATTCACCCCTCCACTTT. Its protein product is CSARVQGIHSPLHF.

The sample holds many counts of this clonotype. The CDR3: CSARDPRSGANVLTF. CDR3 bases: TGCAGTGCTAGAGATCCGCGCTCTGGGGCCAACGTCCTGACTTTC. J is TRBJ2-6 and V is TRBV20-1; D unresolved. Trimming cost V 0 bases and J 0 bases, with 6 bases left between them. CDR1 DFQATT and CDR2 SNEGSKA come from the germline V gene (reference sequence). The CDR3 runs to 15 residues.

This clonotype appeared many times. CDR3 sequence: CASSSGGGHTTGDTQYF. The CDR3 coding sequence is TGTGCCAGCAGCTCAGGGGGGGGGCACACCACAGGAGATACGCAGTATTTT. The rearrangement uses TRBV5-4 and TRBJ2-3; D could derive from TRBD1 or TRBD2 (7 bases each). This CDR3 is built from 17 residues. The ends were cut back, 3 bases at V and 5 bases at J, with 22 bases in the middle. The germline gives CDR1 SGHNT, CDR2 YYREEE (reference sequence).

This clonotype turned up a few times. The CDR3 DNA reads TGCAGTGCCCCCCCACGGGGCACCGGGGAGCTGTTTTTT. Encoded protein: CSAPPRGTGELFF. The chain uses TRBV20-1 and TRBJ2-2; a weak D match, TRBD2 (5 bases). Germline CDR1 and CDR2: DFQATT and SNEGSKA (reference sequence). Trimming took 6 bases from V and 4 from J, leaving 12 bases between them. CDR3 length: 13 amino acids.

This clonotype was counted ten times or more. The V gene is TRBV7-2, the J gene TRBJ2-1; the match to TRBD2 covers 8 bases. Germline trimming cut 2 bases from V and 15 bases from J; bases unmatched to any gene: 9. This CDR3 is built from 13 residues. The germline V gene encodes CDR1 SGHTA and CDR2 FQGNSA. The CDR3 DNA follows: TGTGCCAGCAGCTTATCCCTAGCGGGTTCTCCGTTCTTC. This translates into CASSLSLAGSPFF.

V is TRBV6-5 and J is TRBJ2-1; 12 nucleotides match TRBD2. V gave up 0 bases and J gave up 6 bases; unmatched junction bases: 3. Germline values: CDR1 MNHEY, CDR2 SVGAGI. The CDR3 contains 16 residues. CDR3 loop: CASSYSGLAGFNEQFF. CDR3 DNA sequence: TGTGCCAGCAGTTACTCGGGACTAGCGGGTTTCAATGAGCAGTTCTTC.

The V gene is TRBV7-2, the J gene TRBJ2-6; 9 bases match TRBD1. The CDR3 has 16 residues. Germline CDR1 and CDR2: SGHTA and FQGNSA. Trimming at V came to 4 bases and at J to 0 bases, leaving 1 base not matched to a gene. CDR3 region: CASSWDRVSGANVLTF. In DNA, the CDR3 is TGTGCCAGCAGCTGGGACAGGGTCTCTGGGGCCAACGTCCTGACTTTC.

V and J are TRBV5-4 and TRBJ1-4; D remains ambiguous. Germline V lookup: CDR1 SGHNT, CDR2 YYREEE (reference sequence). Deletions cut 0 bases from V and 4 bases from J, with 7 bases between. This CDR3 contains 14 residues. The CDR3 region has the DNA TGTGCCAGCAGCTTGGAACTGAATAATGAAAAACTGTTTTTT. This sequence encodes CASSLELNNEKLFF.

This clonotype was observed a handful of times. This sequence joins TRBV7-9 and TRBJ2-4; D gene uncertain. Trimming removed 5 bases at V and 0 bases at J, with 17 bases between. CDR1 is SEHNR and CDR2 is FQNEAQ in the germline V gene (reference sequence). The CDR3 is made up of 17 amino acids. CDR3 DNA sequence: TGTGCCAGCAGCCCCCGGATGATGGCTCTAGCCAAAAACATTCAGTACTTC. Its protein product is CASSPRMMALAKNIQYF. Looking up the rest from reference TRBV7-9 and TRBJ2-4 gives the full variable domain: DTGVSQNPRHKITKRGQNVTFRCDPISEHNRLYWYRQTLGQGPEFLTYFQNEAQLEKSRLLSDRFSAERPKGSFSTLEIQRTEQGDSAMYLCASSPRMMALAKNIQYFGAGTRLSVL.

The rearrangement links TRBV18 to TRBJ1-5; D is unresolved. Germline CDR1 KGHSH, CDR2 LQKENI. The CDR3 is 13 residues long. V lost 2 bases and J 3 bases, leaving 5 bases between the germline ends. The CDR3 is CASSPGNNQPQHF. Here the CDR3 DNA reads TGTGCCAGCTCACCAGGGAACAATCAGCCCCAGCATTTT.